This TCR beta chain is from a study of T cells after yellow fever vaccination. This clonotype was observed many times. The CDR3 extends over 14 amino acids. The V gene lost 5 bases and the J gene lost 0 bases, with 8 bases spanning the gap. TCRdb redid the calling of the 5' RACE reads with MiXCR, one entry per CDR3 protein. The profile covers around 340,000 distinct CDR3 sequences, with under 15% appearing a single time and 3.2% taken by the ten largest. The chain is built from TRBV12-3 or TRBV12-4 and TRBJ2-1, with D possibly TRBD2 on 5 matching bases. This material consisted of CD4+ T cells sorted from PBMCs, taken 15 days after the yellow fever booster vaccination. This TCR came from a man aged 18-30 years who received the YFV17D yellow fever vaccine. The CDR3 sequence: CASSQSGSYNEQFF. The CDR3 DNA reads TGTGCCAGCAGTCAAAGCGGCTCCTACAATGAGCAGTTCTTC.